The source of this T cell receptor beta chain is a study of response to subunit inactivated influenza vaccine. Trimming left V 5 bases short and J 7 bases short, with 11 bases between. Germline assignment: CDR1 SGHAT and CDR2 FQNNGV. The CDR3 contains 12 residues. TCRdb ran MiXCR on the RT-PCR reads and lists one entry per CDR3 protein. The data hold hundreds of thousands of distinct CDR3 sequences, with around a sixth observed a single time. Study-wide points: Each seasonal influenza vaccination, the authors suggested, recruits few new T cells.

The sample holds a few counts of this clonotype. Its antigen is still unknown. The origin of this receptor is a man in his fifties or sixties who received an inactivated influenza vaccine. The sample consisted of PBMCs from blood, taken 11 to 12 days after vaccination. The chain combines TRBV11-2 with TRBJ1-2, with D possibly being TRBD1 (6 bases). The CDR3 region is CASSLQGFGYTF. The CDR3 DNA follows: TGTGCCAGCAGCCTACAGGGTTTTGGCTACACCTTC.